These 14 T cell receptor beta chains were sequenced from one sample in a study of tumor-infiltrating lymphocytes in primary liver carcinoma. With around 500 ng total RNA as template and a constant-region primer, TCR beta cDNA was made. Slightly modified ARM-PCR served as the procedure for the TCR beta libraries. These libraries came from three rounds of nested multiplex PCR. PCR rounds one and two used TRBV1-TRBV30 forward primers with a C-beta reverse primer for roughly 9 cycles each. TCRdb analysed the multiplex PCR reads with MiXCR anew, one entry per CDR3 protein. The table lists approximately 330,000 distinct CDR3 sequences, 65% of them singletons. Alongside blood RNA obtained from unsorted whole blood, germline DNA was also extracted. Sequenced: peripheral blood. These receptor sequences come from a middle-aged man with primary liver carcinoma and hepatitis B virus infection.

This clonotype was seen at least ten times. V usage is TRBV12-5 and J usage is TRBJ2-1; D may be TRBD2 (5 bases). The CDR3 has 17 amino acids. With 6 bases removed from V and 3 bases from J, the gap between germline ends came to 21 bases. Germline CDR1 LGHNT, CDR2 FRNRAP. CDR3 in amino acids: CASGPPGRASNYNEQFF. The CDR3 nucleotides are TGTGCTAGTGGCCCCCCTGGGCGGGCTTCAAACTACAATGAGCAGTTCTTC. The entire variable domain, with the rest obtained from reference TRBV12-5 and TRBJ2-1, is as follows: DARVTQTPRHKVTEMGQEVTMRCQPILGHNTVFWYRQTMMQGLELLAYFRNRAPLDDSGMPKDRFSAEMPDATLATLKIQPSEPRDSAVYFCASGPPGRASNYNEQFFGPGTRLTVL.

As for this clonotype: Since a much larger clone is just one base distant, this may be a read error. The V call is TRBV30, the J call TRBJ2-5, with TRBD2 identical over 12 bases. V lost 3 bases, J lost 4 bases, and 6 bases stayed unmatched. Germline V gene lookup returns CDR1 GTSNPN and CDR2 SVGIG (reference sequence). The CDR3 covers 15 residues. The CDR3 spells CAWRLQTSGRETQYF. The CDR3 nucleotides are TGTGCCTGGAGATTGCAGACTAGCGGGAGAGAGACCCAGTACTTC.

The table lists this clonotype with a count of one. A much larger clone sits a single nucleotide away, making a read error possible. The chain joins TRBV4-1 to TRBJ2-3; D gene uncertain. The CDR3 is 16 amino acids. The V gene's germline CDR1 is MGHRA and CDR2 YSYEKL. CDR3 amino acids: CTSSRRDQKDTDREYF. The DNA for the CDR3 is TGCACCAGCAGCCGTCGCGACCAGAAAGACACAGATAGGGAGTATTTT.

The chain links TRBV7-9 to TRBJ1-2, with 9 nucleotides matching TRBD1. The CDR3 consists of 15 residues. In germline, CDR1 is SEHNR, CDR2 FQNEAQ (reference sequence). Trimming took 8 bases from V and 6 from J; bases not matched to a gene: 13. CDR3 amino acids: CASGRPTGGKDGYTF. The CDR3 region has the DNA TGTGCCAGCGGCCGACCGACAGGGGGAAAGGATGGCTACACCTTC.

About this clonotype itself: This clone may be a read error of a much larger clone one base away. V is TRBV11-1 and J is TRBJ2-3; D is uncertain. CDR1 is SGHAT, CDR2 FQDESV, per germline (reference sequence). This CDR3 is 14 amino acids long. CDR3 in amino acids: CASSLARGTDTRYF. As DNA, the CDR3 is TGTGCCAGCAGCCTGGCCCGAGGCACAGATACGCGGTATTTT.

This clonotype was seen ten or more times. The CDR3 sequence is CASRLRVLSSYTF. For the CDR3, the DNA is TGTGCCAGCAGATTACGGGTCCTGAGTAGCTACACCTTC. The gene calls are TRBV28 and TRBJ1-2; D is ambiguous. Germline V gene data show CDR1 as MDHEN and CDR2 as SYDVKM. This CDR3 is built from 13 residues. V lost 6 bases, J lost 9 bases, and 17 bases lay in between.

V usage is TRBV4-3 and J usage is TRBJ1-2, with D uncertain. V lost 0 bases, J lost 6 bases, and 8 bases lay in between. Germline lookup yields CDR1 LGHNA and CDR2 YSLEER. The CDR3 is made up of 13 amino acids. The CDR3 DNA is TGCGCCAGCAGCCAAGAAGTAAACAATGGCTACACCTTC. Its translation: CASSQEVNNGYTF.

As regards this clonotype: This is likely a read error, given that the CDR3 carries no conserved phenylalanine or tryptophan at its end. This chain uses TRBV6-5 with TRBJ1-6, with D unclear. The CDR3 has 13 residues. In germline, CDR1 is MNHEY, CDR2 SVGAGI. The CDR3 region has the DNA TGTGCCAGGAGTTTACGGGCGGTTTCACCCCTCCACATT. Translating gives CARSLRAVSPLHI.

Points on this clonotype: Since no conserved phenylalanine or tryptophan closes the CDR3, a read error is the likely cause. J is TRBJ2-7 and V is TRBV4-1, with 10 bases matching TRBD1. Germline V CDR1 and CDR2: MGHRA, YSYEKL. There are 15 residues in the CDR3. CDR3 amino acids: CASSPPGQGYYQQYL. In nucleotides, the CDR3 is TGCGCCAGCAGCCCACCGGGACAGGGGTACTACCAGCAGTACTTA.

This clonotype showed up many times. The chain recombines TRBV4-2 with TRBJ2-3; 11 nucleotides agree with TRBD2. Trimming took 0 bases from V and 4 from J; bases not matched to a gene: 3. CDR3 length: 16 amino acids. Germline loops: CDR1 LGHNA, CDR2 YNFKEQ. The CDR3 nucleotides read TGTGCCAGCAGCCAAGATGTACTAGCGGGAGCAGATACGCAGTATTTT. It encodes CASSQDVLAGADTQYF.

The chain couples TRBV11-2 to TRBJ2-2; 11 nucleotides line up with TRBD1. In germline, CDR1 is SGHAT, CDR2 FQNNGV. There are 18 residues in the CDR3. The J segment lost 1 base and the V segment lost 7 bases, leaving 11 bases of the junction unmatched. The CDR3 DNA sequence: TGTGCCAGCATCTCCAGGACAGGGGGCTTGGGGAACACCGGGGAGCTGTTTTTT. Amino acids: CASISRTGGLGNTGELFF.

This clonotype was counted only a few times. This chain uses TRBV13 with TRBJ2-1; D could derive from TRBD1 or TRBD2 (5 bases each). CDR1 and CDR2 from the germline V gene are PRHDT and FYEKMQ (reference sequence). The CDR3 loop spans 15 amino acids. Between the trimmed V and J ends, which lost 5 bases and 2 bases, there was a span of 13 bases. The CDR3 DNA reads TGTGCCAGCAGCCTCGGGGACGGGGCCTACAATGAGCAGTTCTTC. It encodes CASSLGDGAYNEQFF.

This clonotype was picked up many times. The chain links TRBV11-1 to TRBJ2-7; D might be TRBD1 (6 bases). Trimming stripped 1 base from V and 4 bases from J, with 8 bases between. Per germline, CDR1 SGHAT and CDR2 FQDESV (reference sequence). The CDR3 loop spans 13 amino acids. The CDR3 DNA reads TGTGCCAGCAGCTTAGGGGACAAGTACGAGCAGTACTTC. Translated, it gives CASSLGDKYEQYF.

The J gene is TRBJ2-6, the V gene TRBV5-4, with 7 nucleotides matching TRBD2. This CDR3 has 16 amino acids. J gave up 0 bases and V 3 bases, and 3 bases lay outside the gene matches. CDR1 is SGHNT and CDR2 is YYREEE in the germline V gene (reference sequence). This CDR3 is CASSWGGTSGANVLTF. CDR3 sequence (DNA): TGTGCCAGCAGCTGGGGGGGGACCTCTGGGGCCAACGTCCTGACTTTC.